This T cell receptor (beta chain) was captured by sequencing in a study of type 1 and type 2 diabetes patients. Notes on the study in general: Age and gender were not matched between study groups, possibly biasing interpretation. Some expanded clones seen only in T1D might occur in additional T2D or control samples.

A word on this clonotype: Its antigen is currently unknown.

Genomic DNA was the PCR template. Amplification of the beta chain CDR3 used 30 forward and 13 reverse multiplex primers. Using its own MiXCR run on the multiplex PCR reads, TCRdb lists one record per CDR3 protein. The data hold 250,000 or so distinct CDR3 sequences, with 40% to 50% observed a single time. All diabetic donors were classified as either type 1 or type 2 diabetes. Germline values: CDR1 SNHLY, CDR2 FYNNEI. With V trimmed by 6 bases and J by 3 bases, 9 bases remained unmatched. The CDR3 is 15 residues long. The sample consisted of peripheral blood mononuclear cells (PBMCs). This rearrangement joins TRBV2 to TRBJ2-7; 9 bases line up with TRBD1. The receptor comes from a man younger than 30 with type 2 diabetes. CDR3 in DNA: TGTGCCAGCAGCCGCCCCGGGACAGGGATCTACGAGCAGTACTTC. It yields the protein CASSRPGTGIYEQYF.